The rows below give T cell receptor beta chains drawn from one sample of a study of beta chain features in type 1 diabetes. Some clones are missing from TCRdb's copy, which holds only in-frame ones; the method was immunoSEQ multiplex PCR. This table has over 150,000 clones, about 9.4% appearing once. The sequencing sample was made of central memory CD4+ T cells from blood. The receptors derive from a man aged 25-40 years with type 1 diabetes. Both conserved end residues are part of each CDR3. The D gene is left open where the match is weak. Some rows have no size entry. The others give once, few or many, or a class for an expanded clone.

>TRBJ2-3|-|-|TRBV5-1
CASSLGTSTDTQYF
TGCGCCAGCAGCCTGGGGACTAGCACAGATACGCAGTATTTT
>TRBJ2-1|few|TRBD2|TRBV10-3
CAIRLAGGGNEQFF
TGTGCCATCCGACTAGCGGGAGGGGGCAATGAGCAGTTCTTC
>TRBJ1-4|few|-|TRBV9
CASSVAVAANEKLFF
TGTGCCAGCAGCGTGGCTGTTGCAGCTAATGAAAAACTGTTTTTT
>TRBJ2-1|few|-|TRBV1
CTSSQEPSEFDEQFF
TGCACCAGCAGCCAAGAACCTAGCGAGTTCGATGAGCAGTTCTTC
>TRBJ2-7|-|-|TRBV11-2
CASSPQATTYEQYF
TGTGCCAGCAGCCCCCAGGCCACCACCTACGAGCAGTACTTC
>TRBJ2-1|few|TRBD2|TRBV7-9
CASSPPAGTSGHNEQFF
TGTGCCAGCAGCCCCCCCGCCGGGACTAGCGGACACAATGAGCAGTTCTTC
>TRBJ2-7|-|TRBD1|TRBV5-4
CASSLGQGVYEQYF
TGTGCCAGCAGCTTGGGCCAGGGGGTCTACGAGCAGTACTTC
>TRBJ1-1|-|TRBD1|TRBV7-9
CASSLGQSNTEAFF
TGTGCCAGCAGCCTGGGACAGAGTAACACTGAAGCTTTCTTT
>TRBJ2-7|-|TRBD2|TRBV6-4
CASRRLAVYYEQYF
TGTGCCAGCAGGAGACTAGCGGTCTATTACGAGCAGTACTTC
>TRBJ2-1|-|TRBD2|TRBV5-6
CASSFFEREGRTEQFF
TGTGCCAGCAGCTTCTTTGAGCGGGAGGGCCGGACTGAGCAGTTCTTC
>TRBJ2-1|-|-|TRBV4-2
CASSQRLVGQNEQFF
TGTGCCAGCAGCCAAAGACTAGTGGGGCAAAATGAGCAGTTCTTC
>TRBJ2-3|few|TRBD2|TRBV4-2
CASSQELAGTDTQYF
TGTGCCAGCAGCCAAGAGCTAGCGGGCACAGATACGCAGTATTTT
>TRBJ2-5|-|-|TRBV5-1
CASSPVEGLETQYF
TGCGCCAGCAGCCCGGTGGAGGGGTTGGAGACCCAGTACTTC
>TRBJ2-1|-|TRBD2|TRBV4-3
CASSRVLASGNEQFF
TGCGCCAGCAGCCGGGTTCTGGCTAGCGGGAATGAGCAGTTCTTC
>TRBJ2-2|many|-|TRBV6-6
CASQGGGETGELFF
TGTGCCAGCCAAGGGGGAGGGGAAACCGGGGAGCTGTTTTTT
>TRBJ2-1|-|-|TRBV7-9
CASSFLQGYEQFF
TGTGCCAGCAGCTTTCTTCAGGGGTATGAGCAGTTCTTC
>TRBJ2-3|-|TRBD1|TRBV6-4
CASSPQGSTDTQYF
TGTGCCAGCAGCCCACAGGGGAGCACAGATACGCAGTATTTT
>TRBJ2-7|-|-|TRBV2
CATTPGESSYEQYF
TGTGCCACCACACCGGGGGAAAGCTCCTACGAGCAGTACTTC
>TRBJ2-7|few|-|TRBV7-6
CASSLRREGEQYF
TGTGCCAGCAGCTTAAGGCGGGAAGGGGAGCAGTACTTC
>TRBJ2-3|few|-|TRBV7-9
CALSQVLYTDTQYF
TGTGCCCTATCCCAGGTCCTCTACACAGATACGCAGTATTTT
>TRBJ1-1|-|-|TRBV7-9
CASSLASGGTEAFF
TGTGCCAGCAGCTTAGCCTCCGGGGGTACTGAAGCTTTCTTT
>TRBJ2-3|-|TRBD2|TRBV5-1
CASSLDPSGLLTDTQYF
TGCGCCAGCAGCTTGGATCCTAGCGGGCTCCTCACAGATACGCAGTATTTT
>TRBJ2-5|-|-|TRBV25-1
CASGRGNQETQYF
TGTGCCAGCGGCAGGGGTAACCAAGAGACCCAGTACTTC
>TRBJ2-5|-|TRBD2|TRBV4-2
CASSHELAGGKETQYF
TGTGCCAGCAGCCACGAACTAGCGGGAGGAAAAGAGACCCAGTACTTC
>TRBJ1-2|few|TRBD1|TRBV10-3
CATKDTRQGTAAYGYTF
TGTGCCACCAAGGATACACGACAGGGAACAGCCGCGTATGGCTACACCTTC
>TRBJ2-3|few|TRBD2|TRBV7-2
CASSLVAGGADTQYF
TGTGCCAGCAGCTTAGTTGCGGGAGGAGCGGATACGCAGTATTTT
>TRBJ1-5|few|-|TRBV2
CASSPSREDQPQHF
TGTGCCAGCAGTCCTTCAAGAGAAGATCAGCCCCAGCATTTT
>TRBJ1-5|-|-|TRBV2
CASSKRQDDQPQHF
TGTGCCAGCAGTAAAAGACAGGACGATCAGCCCCAGCATTTT
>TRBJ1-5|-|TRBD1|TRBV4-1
CASSQPGQGHQPQHF
TGCGCCAGCAGCCAACCGGGACAGGGGCATCAGCCCCAGCATTTT
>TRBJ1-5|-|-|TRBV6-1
CASSEYGLGVGSNQPQHF
TGTGCCAGCAGTGAATACGGCTTAGGGGTTGGGAGCAATCAGCCCCAGCATTTT
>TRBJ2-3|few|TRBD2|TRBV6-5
CASSVLAGRDTQYF
TGTGCCAGCAGCGTACTAGCGGGAAGAGATACGCAGTATTTT
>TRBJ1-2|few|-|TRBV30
CAWSLTAGYGYTF
TGTGCCTGGAGTCTGACAGCGGGCTATGGCTACACCTTC
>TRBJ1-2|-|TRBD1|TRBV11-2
CASSLVGQGYGYTF
TGTGCCAGCAGCTTAGTCGGACAGGGCTATGGCTACACCTTC
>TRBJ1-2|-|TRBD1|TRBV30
CAWSGQGTNYGYTF
TGTGCCTGGAGCGGACAGGGGACTAACTATGGCTACACCTTC
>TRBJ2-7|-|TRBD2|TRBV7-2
CASTLGLAAISYEQYF
TGTGCCAGCACTCTCGGACTAGCGGCCATCTCCTACGAGCAGTACTTC
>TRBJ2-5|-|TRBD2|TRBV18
CASSPPGAGDFGGTQYF
TGTGCCAGCTCACCACCTGGGGCGGGAGACTTCGGCGGGACCCAGTACTTC
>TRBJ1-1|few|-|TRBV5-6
CASSLRAWNTEAFF
TGTGCCAGCAGCTTGAGAGCATGGAACACTGAAGCTTTCTTT